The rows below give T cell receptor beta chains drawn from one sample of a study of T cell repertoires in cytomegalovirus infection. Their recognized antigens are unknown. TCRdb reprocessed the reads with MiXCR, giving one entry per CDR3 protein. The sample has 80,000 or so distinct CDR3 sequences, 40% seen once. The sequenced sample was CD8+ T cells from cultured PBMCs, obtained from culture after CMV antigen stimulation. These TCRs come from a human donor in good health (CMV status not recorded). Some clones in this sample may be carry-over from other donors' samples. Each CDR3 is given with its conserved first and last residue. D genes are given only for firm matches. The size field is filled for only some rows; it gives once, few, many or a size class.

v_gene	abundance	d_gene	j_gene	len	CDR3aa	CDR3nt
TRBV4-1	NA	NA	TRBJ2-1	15	CASSRSMGAYNEQFF	TGCGCCAGCAGCCGCTCCATGGGGGCTTACAATGAGCAGTTCTTC
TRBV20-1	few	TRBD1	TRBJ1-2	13	CSAHPPGGAGYTF	TGCAGTGCCCATCCTCCAGGGGGCGCTGGCTACACCTTC
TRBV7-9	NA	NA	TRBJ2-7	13	CASVPGGGKEQYF	TGTGCCAGCGTCCCAGGGGGGGGTAAGGAGCAGTACTTC
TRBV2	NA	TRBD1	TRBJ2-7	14	CASTTQGALDEQYF	TGTGCCAGCACGACTCAGGGGGCTCTCGACGAGCAGTACTTC
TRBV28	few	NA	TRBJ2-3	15	CASMPARSAADTQYF	TGTGCCAGCATGCCAGCCAGGTCAGCGGCAGATACGCAGTATTTT
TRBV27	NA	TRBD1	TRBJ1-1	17	CASSLMRTGAMNTEAFF	TGTGCCAGCAGTCTTATGAGGACAGGGGCGATGAACACTGAAGCTTTCTTT
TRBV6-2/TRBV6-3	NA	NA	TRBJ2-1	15	CASSYSRRDYNEQFF	TGTGCCAGCAGTTACAGTAGGCGGGACTACAATGAGCAGTTCTTC
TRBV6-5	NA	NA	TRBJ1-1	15	CASSPDLGANTEAFF	TGTGCCAGCAGTCCTGACCTCGGGGCGAACACTGAAGCTTTCTTT
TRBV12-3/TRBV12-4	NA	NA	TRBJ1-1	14	CASKPPGGAFEAFF	TGTGCCAGCAAGCCCCCCGGGGGCGCCTTTGAAGCTTTCTTT
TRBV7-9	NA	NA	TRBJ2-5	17	CASSPLEEGKYQETQYF	TGTGCCAGCAGCCCCTTAGAGGAGGGGAAGTACCAAGAGACCCAGTACTTC